The clone carrying this T cell receptor beta chain was picked up many times. The data belong to a study of human T cells and chemical hapten exposure. TCRdb re-called the RACE reads through MiXCR, storing one row per CDR3 protein. The sample yields about 55,000 distinct CDR3 sequences, approximately 9.5% seen once. There are 16 residues in the CDR3. Germline CDR1 SGHTS, CDR2 YDEGEE. V lost 3 bases, J lost 1 base, and 13 bases lay in between. Time point described: pre-sensitization, week 0. Treatment reported: therapeutic diphenylcyclopropenone sensitization with weekly scalp DPC. Whole blood, unfractionated, served as the material for total RNA extraction.

The specimen comprised whole blood, sampled in connection with sensitization to the hapten diphenylcyclopropenone (DPC). This chain joins TRBV5-8 and TRBJ1-4, with a tentative D call TRBD1 (5 bases). This TCR was sampled from a woman aged 25-40 years with alopecia areata. Some clones in this sample may be carry-over from other donors' samples. In DNA, the CDR3 is TGTGCCAGCAGCTGGGGAGTCCAGGGAACTAATGAAAAACTGTTTTTT. This codes for CASSWGVQGTNEKLFF.